The 6 T cell receptor beta chains below all came from one sample that was sequenced in a study of shared clonotypes between healthy human individuals. The method was immunoSEQ multiplex PCR; TCRdb's version includes in-frame clones alone and lacks a portion of them. The sample shows hundreds of thousands of clones, about three quarters of them seen only once. The sequenced sample consisted of memory CD4+ T cells sorted from blood. Subset indicated: CD45RA-negative fraction. The receptors here all came from a woman aged 25 to 39 in good health.

This clone showed up just a few times. Other nucleotide sequences from this sample produce the same CDR3. The chain recombines TRBV2 with TRBJ2-2; 11 positions match TRBD1. The germline gives CDR1 SNHLY, CDR2 FYNNEI. The CDR3 is made up of 15 amino acids. Trimming cost V 6 bases and J 2 bases; bases outside gene matches: 2. The CDR3 sequence is CASRGTGGNTGELFF. CDR3 bases: TGTGCCAGCAGGGGGACAGGGGGAAACACCGGGGAGCTGTTTTTT.

This clone appeared a few times. Other DNA sequences in the sample encode the same CDR3. The chain has TRBV11-2 and TRBJ2-1, with D possibly being TRBD1 or TRBD2 (6 bases each). The V gene's germline CDR1 is SGHAT and CDR2 FQNNGV. This CDR3 has 16 amino acids. V was pared by 0 bases and J by 1 base, with 10 bases between. CDR3 sequence reads: CASSLDLGGSYNEQFF. CDR3 DNA: TGTGCCAGCAGCTTAGATCTAGGGGGGTCCTACAATGAGCAGTTCTTC.

This chain links TRBV7-9 with TRBJ2-2; D ambiguous. Deletions cut 5 bases from V and 7 bases from J, with 5 bases between. The CDR3 length is 11 residues. In germline, CDR1 is SEHNR, CDR2 FQNEAQ (reference sequence). This CDR3 is CASSPHGELFF. The CDR3 bases are TGTGCCAGCAGCCCCCACGGGGAGCTGTTTTTT.

The J gene is TRBJ2-5, the V gene TRBV2; 14 nucleotides align to TRBD2. CDR1 is SNHLY, CDR2 FYNNEI, per germline. V was pared by 6 bases and J by 5 bases, with 5 bases of the junction left unmatched. This CDR3 has 15 amino acids. The CDR3 here is CASRGLAGDLETQYF. The DNA for the CDR3 is TGTGCCAGCAGGGGACTAGCGGGAGATCTGGAGACCCAGTACTTC.

The chain is built from TRBV10-2 and TRBJ2-7; D remains unclear. Germline values: CDR1 WSHSY, CDR2 SAAADI. Trimming pared 7 bases from V and 0 bases from J, leaving 13 bases between. This CDR3 spans 14 amino acids. CDR3 nucleotide sequence: TGCGCCAGCACCCCCCAGCCCGACTCCTACGAGCAGTACTTC. Encoded protein: CASTPQPDSYEQYF.

This chain uses TRBV19 with TRBJ2-5; 7 bases line up with TRBD2. The DNA matches TRBJ2-7 better at its end, which makes the J call doubtful. Germline CDR1 and CDR2: LNHDA and SQIVND (reference sequence). The length of the CDR3 is 15 residues. The CDR3 sequence: CASSDSVTGGYEQYF. The CDR3 DNA is TGTGCCAGTAGTGACAGTGTGACGGGAGGCTACGAGCAGTACTTC.